This TCR beta chain was sequenced for a study of CD8 T cells in Susac syndrome. The sequenced target, TCR beta, came from blood CD8+ and CD4+ T cells. CD8+ and CD4+ T cells were negatively isolated; TEMRA cells were FACS-enriched. When the RNA was reverse transcribed, random hexamers were used with an input of roughly 0.5 to 1 ug. The authors amplified TCR beta CDR3 across 54 Vbeta and 13 Jbeta using immunoSEQ multiplex PCR. TCRdb re-derived calls from the immunoSEQ multiplex PCR reads in MiXCR, one entry per CDR3 protein. The sample holds more than 55,000 distinct CDR3 sequences, 96% seen once. Material: CD4+ T cells from PBMCs. This receptor was obtained from a human donor with multiple sclerosis.

In nucleotides, the CDR3 is TGCGCCAGCAGCTTGGACCTGCCCCCCTACGAGCAGTACTTC. Translated, it gives CASSLDLPPYEQYF. The V call is TRBV5-1, the J call TRBJ2-7; D uncertain. The V gene lost 0 bases and the J gene lost 2 bases, with 9 bases spanning the gap. The V gene's germline CDR1 is SGHRS and CDR2 YFSETQ. This CDR3 spans 14 amino acids.